These 21 T cell receptor beta chains were all obtained from the same sample, sequenced in a study of T-cell memory formation after mild COVID-19. TCRdb itself ran the 5' RACE reads through MiXCR, one entry per CDR3 protein. The sample has more than 300,000 distinct CDR3 sequences, roughly 19% seen once. Input material: PBMCs or a T cell subset sorted from them (not recorded which). The receptors were gathered from a man aged 18 to 30 who had mild COVID-19 (a few samples of this study predate the infection). Cell type and time point are not known.

V usage is TRBV4-3 and J usage is TRBJ2-7, with 8 bases that match TRBD2. Germline trimming cut 4 bases from V and 2 bases from J; bases unmatched to any gene: 7. Germline CDR1 LGHNA, CDR2 YSLEER. The length of the CDR3 is 15 residues. The CDR3 coding sequence is TGCGCCAGCAGCCCACAGCGGGAGTATCCCTACGAGCAGTACTTC. This gives the protein CASSPQREYPYEQYF.

This clonotype was seen just once. The chain is built from TRBV29-1 and TRBJ1-1, with 7 bases that match TRBD1. CDR3 length: 14 residues. The germline gives CDR1 SQVTM, CDR2 ANQGSEA. The trim removed 5 bases at V and 3 bases at J, leaving 9 bases unmatched. CDR3 DNA sequence: TGCAGCGTTTTGTTAAGGGGGCTTGACACTGAAGCTTTCTTT. This translates into CSVLLRGLDTEAFF.

In this sample, this clonotype turned up a few times. CDR3 coding DNA: TGTGCCAGCAGCTTAGGCCTAGCGGGGGCTGGAGCAGGAGAGACCCAGTACTTC. Protein sequence: CASSLGLAGAGAGETQYF. The V call is TRBV7-9, the J call TRBJ2-5; 10 bases match TRBD2. The CDR3 sequence is 18 residues long. J was trimmed by 4 bases and V by 1 base; bases with no gene match: 12. Germline loops: CDR1 SEHNR, CDR2 FQNEAQ (reference sequence).

In this sample, this clonotype turned up a few times. V and J are TRBV4-1 and TRBJ1-6; D is possibly TRBD1 (5 bases). The CDR3 runs 17 residues. Trimming stripped 1 base from V and 9 bases from J, with 19 bases between. Per germline, CDR1 MGHRA and CDR2 YSYEKL. The CDR3 sequence: CASSQGRAGVRGSPLHF. The CDR3 DNA follows: TGCGCCAGCAGCCAAGGGAGGGCGGGGGTTAGGGGTTCACCCCTCCACTTT.

The V call is TRBV14, the J call TRBJ2-1; the D call may be TRBD1 or TRBD2 (5 bases each). The length of the CDR3 is 17 residues. Trimming cost V 1 base and J 5 bases, with 18 bases left between them. CDR1 and CDR2 from the germline V gene are SGHDN and FVKESK. CDR3 sequence: CASSQGAGSFGHNEQFF. The CDR3 DNA follows: TGTGCCAGCAGCCAAGGAGCAGGGAGCTTTGGCCACAATGAGCAGTTCTTC.

The chain links TRBV20-1 to TRBJ2-7; 8 bases agree with TRBD2. V trimming: 3 bases; J trimming: 2 bases; junction bases outside the gene matches: 6. Germline lookup yields CDR1 DFQATT and CDR2 SNEGSKA (reference sequence). The CDR3 runs to 14 residues. The CDR3 region has the DNA TGCAGTGCTAGGTTGGTAGCGGGGACCTACGAGCAGTACTTC. This gives the protein CSARLVAGTYEQYF.

This clonotype has more than one count but fewer than ten. The chain employs TRBV4-2 and TRBJ1-1; weak D call: TRBD1 (5 bases). The CDR3 runs 17 residues. Trimming stripped 3 bases from V and 3 bases from J, with 20 bases between. Germline assignment: CDR1 LGHNA and CDR2 YNFKEQ. The DNA of the CDR3 is TGTGCCAGCAGCCACCCGACAGAACCGACGAAGGACACTGAAGCTTTCTTT. Translated, it gives CASSHPTEPTKDTEAFF.

This clonotype showed up just a few times. The chain is built from TRBV20-1 and TRBJ2-5; 7 bases align to TRBD2. V lost 1 base and J lost 6; bases outside the gene matches: 5. The CDR3 runs to 13 residues. Germline V gives CDR1 DFQATT, CDR2 SNEGSKA (reference sequence). CDR3: CSARVLTSQTQYF. CDR3 DNA sequence: TGCAGTGCTAGAGTCTTGACTAGCCAGACCCAGTACTTC.

This clonotype was picked up a small number of times. CDR3 sequence reads: CASSLEGSPDIQYF. CDR3 sequence (DNA): TGCGCCAGCAGCTTGGAGGGGAGTCCGGACATTCAGTACTTC. The gene calls are TRBV5-1 and TRBJ2-4, with D possibly being TRBD1 or TRBD2 (5 bases each). Trimming cost V 0 bases and J 8 bases, with 12 bases left between them. Germline CDR1 and CDR2: SGHRS and YFSETQ. The CDR3 runs 14 residues.

This clonotype has a handful of counts. The chain couples TRBV12-3 or TRBV12-4 to TRBJ2-1, with 7 bases lining up with TRBD1. The V gene end was trimmed by 2 bases and the J gene end by 6 bases; junction bases not matched to a gene: 7. CDR3 length: 15 residues. The CDR3 bases are TGTGCCAGCAGTTTACCACCCGGGACAGCCAATGAGCAGTTCTTC. This gives the protein CASSLPPGTANEQFF.

This chain joins TRBV5-1 and TRBJ2-5; 8 nucleotides agree with TRBD1. CDR3 size: 15 residues. V dropped 0 bases and J dropped 4; count of bases not matched to a gene: 5. The V gene's germline CDR1 is SGHRS and CDR2 YFSETQ. Here the CDR3 DNA reads TGCGCCAGCAGCTTGGATACAGGGGGGATAGAGACCCAGTACTTC. This encodes CASSLDTGGIETQYF.

In its sample, this clonotype was seen a few times. The rearrangement links TRBV7-9 to TRBJ1-4; no firm D call. The V and J ends lost 6 bases and 8 bases respectively, with 7 bases between them. The CDR3 spans 11 residues. The germline V gene has CDR1 SEHNR and CDR2 FQNEAQ (reference sequence). CDR3 in amino acids: CASSPDEKLFF. In DNA, the CDR3 is TGTGCCAGCAGTCCGGACGAAAAACTGTTTTTT.

Only a few counts were recorded for this clonotype. The J gene is TRBJ2-7, the V gene TRBV27; 7 bases align to TRBD2. The CDR3 consists of 13 residues. V lost 3 bases to trimming and J lost 3 bases; unmatched junction nucleotides: 2. The germline V gene has CDR1 MNHEY and CDR2 SMNVEV (reference sequence). CDR3 bases: TGTGCCAGCAGTTTGGGGGAGGGCTACGAGCAGTACTTC. This translates into CASSLGEGYEQYF.

This clonotype was picked up a small number of times. The rearrangement uses TRBV5-1 and TRBJ2-4; D tentatively fits TRBD1 or TRBD2 (5 bases each). Per the germline V gene, CDR1 is SGHRS and CDR2 is YFSETQ. V lost 4 bases to trimming and J lost 5 bases, with 22 bases between them. This CDR3 spans 17 amino acids. The CDR3 sequence: CASSPRPTGTPQNIQYF. The CDR3 DNA follows: TGCGCCAGCAGCCCGAGACCTACCGGGACCCCCCAAAACATTCAGTACTTC.

V gene TRBV6-5 combines with J gene TRBJ2-3, with D unclear. The CDR3 is 13 amino acids. V was shortened by 2 bases and J by 6 bases, with 9 bases between the two germline ends. From germline, CDR1 is MNHEY and CDR2 SVGAGI. The CDR3 nucleotides are TGTGCCAGCAGTTACGCGGCAGCCGATACGCAGTATTTT. Encoded protein: CASSYAAADTQYF.

The genes are TRBV7-9 and TRBJ2-7, with D maybe TRBD1 (6 bases). CDR1 is SEHNR and CDR2 is FQNEAQ in the germline V gene (reference sequence). V was clipped by 0 bases and J by 2 bases, with 8 bases between them. This CDR3 is built from 14 residues. The DNA for the CDR3 is TGTGCCAGCAGCTTAGCACAGGGCCCCTACGAGCAGTACTTC. Amino acid sequence: CASSLAQGPYEQYF.

V is TRBV25-1 and J is TRBJ1-1, with D possibly TRBD1 on 5 matching bases. There are 14 residues in the CDR3. Trimming left V 4 bases short and J 6 bases short, with 15 bases between. The V gene's germline CDR1 is MGHDK and CDR2 SYGVNS. The chain's CDR3 is CASSARPGGAEAFF. CDR3 sequence (DNA): TGTGCCAGCAGTGCCAGACCGGGAGGGGCTGAAGCTTTCTTT. Full variable domain (outside the CDR3, taken from reference TRBV25-1 and TRBJ1-1): EADIYQTPRYLVIGTGKKITLECSQTMGHDKMYWYQQDPGMELHLIHYSYGVNSTEKGDLSSESTVSRIRTEHFPLTLESARPSHTSQYLCASSARPGGAEAFFGQGTRLTVV.

The CDR3 is CASSSDREESPLHF. DNA for the CDR3: TGCGCCAGCAGCTCGGACAGGGAGGAATCACCCCTCCACTTT. The gene calls are TRBV5-1 and TRBJ1-6, with 8 nucleotides matching TRBD1. Germline V gene sequence: CDR1 SGHRS, CDR2 YFSETQ. V shed 3 bases and J 10 bases; nucleotides not matched to a gene: 6. The CDR3 extends over 14 amino acids.

This clonotype turned up a few times. V is TRBV20-1 and J is TRBJ1-4; D is ambiguous. CDR1 and CDR2 (germline): DFQATT, SNEGSKA (reference sequence). V was shortened by 4 bases and J by 4 bases, with 13 bases between the two germline ends. The CDR3 spans 14 residues. The CDR3 is CSATTGLSNEKLFF. DNA for the CDR3: TGCAGTGCTACCACCGGATTAAGTAATGAAAAACTGTTTTTT.

This clonotype was counted between two and nine times. This chain links TRBV20-1 with TRBJ2-6; no firm D call. CDR1 is DFQATT, CDR2 SNEGSKA, per germline (reference sequence). V lost 0 bases and J 0 bases, leaving 6 bases between the germline ends. CDR3 length: 15 residues. In DNA, the CDR3 is TGCAGTGCTAGAGAACCCCTCTCTGGGGCCAACGTCCTGACTTTC. It codes for CSAREPLSGANVLTF.

This clonotype has just a few counts. V usage is TRBV5-1 and J usage is TRBJ2-2; D is perhaps TRBD2 (6 bases). CDR1 SGHRS and CDR2 YFSETQ come from the germline V gene. CDR3 size: 14 residues. The V gene lost 5 bases and the J gene lost 6 bases, with 14 bases spanning the gap. The CDR3 spells CASSPWEAAGELFF. CDR3 bases: TGCGCCAGCAGTCCATGGGAGGCGGCCGGGGAGCTGTTTTTT.